Each of the 19 T cell receptor beta chains below was sequenced from the same sample in a study of T-cell memory formation after mild COVID-19. TCRdb fed the 5' RACE reads into MiXCR, producing one record per CDR3 protein. The data hold around 300,000 distinct CDR3 sequences, with roughly 18% observed a single time. Sequenced sample: PBMCs or a T cell subset sorted from them (not recorded which). These receptors all come from a man aged 18 to 30 who had mild COVID-19 (a few samples of this study predate the infection). Cell type and time point are not known.

The V and J genes are TRBV7-2 and TRBJ2-5; D is unclear. Deletions cut 4 bases from V and 10 bases from J, with 13 bases between. The CDR3 has 12 residues. CDR1 SGHTA and CDR2 FQGNSA come from the germline V gene. For the CDR3, the DNA is TGTGCCAGCAGCTCCTATGTGCAGGTCCAGTACTTC. The encoded protein is CASSSYVQVQYF.

The rearrangement links TRBV7-8 to TRBJ1-6; TRBD1 matches 11 bases. Germline assignment: CDR1 SGHVS and CDR2 FQNEAQ. J was trimmed by 14 bases and V by 4 bases; bases with no gene match: 22. CDR3 size: 19 residues. The CDR3, as DNA: TGTGCCAGCAGCTCCGGACAGGGGGCTCCCTCTTTCCAAGGGAGGGCCCTCCACTTT. This codes for CASSSGQGAPSFQGRALHF.

The chain employs TRBV4-1 and TRBJ2-6, with 7 bases lining up with TRBD2. V was clipped by 4 bases and J by 0 bases; unmatched bases: 9. CDR1 is MGHRA, CDR2 YSYEKL, per germline. CDR3 size: 18 residues. The CDR3 DNA is TGCGCCAGCAGCCCCTGGGAGGGTACATTCTCTGGGGCCAACGTCCTGACTTTC. It yields the protein CASSPWEGTFSGANVLTF.

The chain is built from TRBV15 and TRBJ2-2; tentatively, D is TRBD2 (5 bases). Germline V gene sequence: CDR1 LNHNV, CDR2 YYDKDF (reference sequence). With 0 bases removed from V and 4 bases from J, the gap between germline ends came to 18 bases. The CDR3 extends over 18 amino acids. The CDR3: CATSRDGGASRGTGELFF. CDR3 nucleotide sequence: TGTGCCACCAGCAGAGACGGAGGAGCTAGTCGGGGCACCGGGGAGCTGTTTTTT.

This clonotype was found a few times. V gene TRBV6-2 or TRBV6-3 combines with J gene TRBJ2-7; weak D call: TRBD1 (5 bases). CDR3 length: 14 residues. Germline CDR1 and CDR2: MNHEY and SVGEGT. Trimming pared 6 bases from V and 6 bases from J, leaving 18 bases between. The CDR3 region has the DNA TGTGCCAGCAGCCTCGACAGTCTCGCGCTCGAGCAGTACTTC. Amino acid sequence: CASSLDSLALEQYF.

The chain links TRBV12-3 or TRBV12-4 to TRBJ1-6; D perhaps matches TRBD1 (5 bases). V lost 8 bases and J 7 bases, leaving 12 bases between the germline ends. The CDR3 runs to 13 residues. The CDR3 nucleotides read TGTGCCAGCCTACTCAGGGAAAATTCACCCCTCCACTTT. It encodes CASLLRENSPLHF.

The chain is built from TRBV27 and TRBJ2-4; maybe TRBD2 (5 bases). There are 13 residues in the CDR3. Deletions cut 2 bases from V and 8 bases from J, with 10 bases between. Germline assignment: CDR1 MNHEY and CDR2 SMNVEV (reference sequence). The CDR3 protein is CASSLRRRDIQYF. Here the CDR3 DNA reads TGTGCCAGCAGTTTACGCAGGCGGGACATTCAGTACTTC.

V usage is TRBV7-9 and J usage is TRBJ2-1; no clear D. The V gene's germline CDR1 is SEHNR and CDR2 FQNEAQ (reference sequence). There are 14 residues in the CDR3. The ends were cut back, 7 bases at V and 8 bases at J, with 18 bases in the middle. In nucleotides, the CDR3 is TGTGCCAGCACCACCTTCCACCCGGGCGATGAGCAGTTCTTC. This sequence encodes CASTTFHPGDEQFF.

This clonotype has a handful of counts. This chain links TRBV5-1 with TRBJ1-4, with D maybe TRBD1 (5 bases). Germline CDR1 is SGHRS and CDR2 is YFSETQ. Deletions cut 4 bases from V and 5 bases from J, with 18 bases between. The CDR3 consists of 16 residues. The CDR3 reads CASSLQPGRSNEKLFF. CDR3 DNA sequence: TGCGCCAGCAGCCTACAACCGGGACGTTCAAATGAAAAACTGTTTTTT.

The chain has TRBV24-1 and TRBJ2-1; TRBD1 might be the D (5 bases). Trimming removed 5 bases from V and 5 bases from J, with 18 bases in between. Germline V lookup: CDR1 KGHDR, CDR2 SFDVKD. CDR3 length: 16 amino acids. The CDR3 nucleotides are TGTGCCACCAGTGGGGGCCCTACAATTGAAGACAATGAGCAGTTCTTC. Amino acids: CATSGGPTIEDNEQFF.

The V and J genes are TRBV13 and TRBJ2-7, with 15 bases aligning to TRBD2. The V and J ends lost 4 bases and 4 bases, in that order; junction bases with no gene match: 5. CDR3 length: 16 residues. Germline CDR1 PRHDT, CDR2 FYEKMQ (reference sequence). The CDR3 loop is CASSSTGTSGGYEQYF. Here the CDR3 DNA reads TGTGCCAGCAGCTCAACCGGGACTAGCGGGGGGTACGAGCAGTACTTC.

At least ten counts were recorded for this clonotype. The chain joins TRBV7-9 to TRBJ2-7, with 8 positions matching TRBD1. The germline V gene has CDR1 SEHNR and CDR2 FQNEAQ (reference sequence). This CDR3 has 14 amino acids. Unmatched junction bases numbered 5, after V lost 7 bases and J lost 0 bases. The CDR3 bases are TGTGCCAGCAAACAACAGGGGGGCTCCTACGAGCAGTACTTC. Amino acid sequence: CASKQQGGSYEQYF.

The CDR3 sequence is CASSLGARNEQFF. DNA for the CDR3: TGCGCCAGCAGCTTGGGGGCCAGAAATGAGCAGTTCTTC. This sequence joins TRBV5-1 and TRBJ2-1; D unclear. The CDR3 loop spans 13 amino acids. V lost 0 bases to trimming and J lost 7 bases, with 8 bases between them. The germline gives CDR1 SGHRS, CDR2 YFSETQ.

This clonotype showed up just a few times. The CDR3 region has the DNA TGCGCCAGCAGCGCCCTAGCGGGGATTTTCAAGGCGCAGTATTTT. Protein product: CASSALAGIFKAQYF. The chain combines TRBV5-1 with TRBJ2-3; 9 bases line up with TRBD2. The CDR3 contains 15 residues. Germline V gene data show CDR1 as SGHRS and CDR2 as YFSETQ. V gave up 4 bases and J gave up 10 bases; unmatched junction bases: 13.

This clonotype has a count of ten or more. The chain uses TRBV7-2 and TRBJ2-7; possibly TRBD1 for D (6 bases). Germline CDR1 SGHTA, CDR2 FQGNSA. V lost 5 bases and J 1 base, leaving 18 bases between the germline ends. This CDR3 contains 16 residues. The CDR3 loop is CASSRSGTRDSYEQYF. The DNA for the CDR3 is TGTGCCAGCAGCCGATCCGGGACAAGAGATTCCTACGAGCAGTACTTC.

This clonotype came up many times. CDR3 coding DNA: TGCGCCAGCAGCCAAGTTACAGGCCGCACAGATACGCAGTATTTT. Translated, it gives CASSQVTGRTDTQYF. The chain uses TRBV4-3 and TRBJ2-3, with D possibly TRBD1 on 5 matching bases. Trimming pared 1 base from V and 1 base from J, leaving 9 bases between. CDR3 length: 15 residues. Germline V gives CDR1 LGHNA, CDR2 YSLEER.

The sample holds many counts of this clonotype. This sequence joins TRBV5-1 and TRBJ2-5; TRBD2 is a possible D gene (5 bases). This CDR3 region has 14 residues. V shed 3 bases and J shed 1 base, with 10 bases lying between them. Germline V CDR1 and CDR2: SGHRS, YFSETQ. The CDR3 coding sequence is TGCGCCAGCAGCTATCGGGGATCCCAAGAGACCCAGTACTTC. Its protein product is CASSYRGSQETQYF. Drawing the rest from reference TRBV5-1 and TRBJ2-5, the complete variable domain is KAGVTQTPRYLIKTRGQQVTLSCSPISGHRSVSWYQQTPGQGLQFLFEYFSETQRNKGNFPGRFSGRQFSNSRSEMNVSTLELGDSALYLCASSYRGSQETQYFGPGTRLLVL.

This clonotype was counted many times. The rearrangement joins TRBV20-1 to TRBJ2-3; D tentatively fits TRBD1 or TRBD2 (5 bases each). The V end lost 5 bases, the J end lost 2 bases, and 17 bases lay between the germline ends. The CDR3 has 15 residues. The germline gives CDR1 DFQATT, CDR2 SNEGSKA (reference sequence). CDR3 in DNA: TGCAGTGCTGGTAACCCGACCGGGACCACAGATACGCAGTATTTT. Amino acids: CSAGNPTGTTDTQYF.

The V and J genes are TRBV5-1 and TRBJ1-2, with TRBD1 matching 11 bases. The germline V gene has CDR1 SGHRS and CDR2 YFSETQ. This CDR3 region has 16 residues. V lost 5 bases to trimming and J lost 1 base; unmatched junction nucleotides: 7. This CDR3 reads CASRGTGGSLNYGYTF. In DNA form, the CDR3 reads TGCGCCAGCAGGGGGACAGGGGGATCCCTTAACTATGGCTACACCTTC.